This T cell receptor (beta chain) emerged from a study of T cells in Graves' hyperthyroidism and ophthalmopathy. The CDR3 spans 15 residues. Deletions cut 3 bases from V and 1 base from J, with 12 bases between. RNA transcripts provided the source from which TCR beta CDR3 regions were amplified. HTBI primers were employed in a first-round RT-PCR of the TCR CDR3. TCRdb fed the multiplex PCR reads into MiXCR, producing one record per CDR3 protein. Of around 300,000 distinct CDR3 sequences listed, around 14% are singletons. Study results and caveats: Researchers found most expanded thyroid clonotypes above 0.001 in blood as well.

In its sample, this clonotype was seen many times. Its cognate antigen is unknown. Among the patients, aged 18 to 65, hyperthyroidism was newly diagnosed and had lasted under 2 months. The receptor was derived from a woman aged 25-40 years with Graves' hyperthyroidism. Sequenced sample: blood. The genes are TRBV12-3 or TRBV12-4 and TRBJ1-1; D is unclear. The DNA for the CDR3 is TGTGCCAGCAGTTTTGGCTTCCTTGGGAACACTGAAGCTTTCTTT. Encoded protein: CASSFGFLGNTEAFF.